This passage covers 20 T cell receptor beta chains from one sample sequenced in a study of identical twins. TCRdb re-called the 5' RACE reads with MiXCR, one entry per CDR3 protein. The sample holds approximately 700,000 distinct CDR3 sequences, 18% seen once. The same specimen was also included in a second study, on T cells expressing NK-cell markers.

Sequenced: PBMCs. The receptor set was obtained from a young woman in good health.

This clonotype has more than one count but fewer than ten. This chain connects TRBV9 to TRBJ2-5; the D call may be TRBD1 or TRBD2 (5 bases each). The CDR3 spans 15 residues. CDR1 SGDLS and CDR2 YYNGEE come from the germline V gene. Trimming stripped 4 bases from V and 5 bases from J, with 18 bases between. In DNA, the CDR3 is TGTGCCAGCAGCAACTACGCCGGGACCCAGGAGACCCAGTACTTC. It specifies CASSNYAGTQETQYF.

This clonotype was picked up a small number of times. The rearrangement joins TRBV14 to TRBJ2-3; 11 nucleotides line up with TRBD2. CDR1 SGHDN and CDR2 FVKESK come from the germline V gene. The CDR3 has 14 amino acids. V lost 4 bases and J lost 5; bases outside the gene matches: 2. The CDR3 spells CASSLTSGGDTQYF. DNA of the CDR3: TGTGCCAGCAGCCTAACTAGCGGGGGAGATACGCAGTATTTT. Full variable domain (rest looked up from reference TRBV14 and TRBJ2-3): EAGVTQFPSHSVIEKGQTVTLRCDPISGHDNLYWYRRVMGKEIKFLLHFVKESKQDESGMPNNRFLAERTGGTYSTLKVQPAELEDSGVYFCASSLTSGGDTQYFGPGTRLTVL.

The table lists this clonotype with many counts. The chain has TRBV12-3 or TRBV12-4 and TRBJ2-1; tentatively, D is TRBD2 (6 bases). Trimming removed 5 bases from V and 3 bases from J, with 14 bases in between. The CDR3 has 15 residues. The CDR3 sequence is CASSPHSGGYNEQFF. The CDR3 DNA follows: TGTGCCAGCAGTCCCCATAGCGGAGGCTACAATGAGCAGTTCTTC.

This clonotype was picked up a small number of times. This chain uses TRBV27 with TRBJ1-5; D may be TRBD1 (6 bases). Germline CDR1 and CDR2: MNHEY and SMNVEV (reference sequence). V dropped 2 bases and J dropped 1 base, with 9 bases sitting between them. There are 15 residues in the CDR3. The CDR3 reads CASSLDRRSNQPQHF. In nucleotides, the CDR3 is TGTGCCAGCAGTTTAGACAGGCGAAGCAATCAGCCCCAGCATTTT.

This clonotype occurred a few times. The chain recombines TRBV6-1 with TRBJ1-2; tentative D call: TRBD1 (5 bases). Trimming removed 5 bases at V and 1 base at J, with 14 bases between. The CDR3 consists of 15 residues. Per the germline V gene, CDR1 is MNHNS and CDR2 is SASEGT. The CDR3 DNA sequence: TGTGCCAGCAGTACCACAGGAGTCCTTAACTATGGCTACACCTTC. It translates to CASSTTGVLNYGYTF.

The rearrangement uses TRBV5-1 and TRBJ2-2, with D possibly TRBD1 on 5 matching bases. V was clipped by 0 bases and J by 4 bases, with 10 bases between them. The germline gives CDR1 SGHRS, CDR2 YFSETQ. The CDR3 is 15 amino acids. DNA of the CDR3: TGCGCCAGCAGCTTGGTTGGACACTTCACCGGGGAGCTGTTTTTT. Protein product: CASSLVGHFTGELFF.

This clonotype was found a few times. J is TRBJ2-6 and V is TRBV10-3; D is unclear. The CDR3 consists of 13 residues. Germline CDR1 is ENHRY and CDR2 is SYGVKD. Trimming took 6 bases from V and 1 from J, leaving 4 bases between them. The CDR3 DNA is TGTGCCATCAGGGTGTCTGGGGCCAACGTCCTGACTTTC. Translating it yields CAIRVSGANVLTF.

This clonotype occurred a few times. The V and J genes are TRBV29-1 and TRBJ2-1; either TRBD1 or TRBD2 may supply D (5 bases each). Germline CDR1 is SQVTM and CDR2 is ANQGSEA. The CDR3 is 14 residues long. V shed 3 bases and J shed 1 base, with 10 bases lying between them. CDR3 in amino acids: CSVDPGRSYNEQFF. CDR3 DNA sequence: TGCAGCGTTGACCCAGGGAGATCCTACAATGAGCAGTTCTTC.

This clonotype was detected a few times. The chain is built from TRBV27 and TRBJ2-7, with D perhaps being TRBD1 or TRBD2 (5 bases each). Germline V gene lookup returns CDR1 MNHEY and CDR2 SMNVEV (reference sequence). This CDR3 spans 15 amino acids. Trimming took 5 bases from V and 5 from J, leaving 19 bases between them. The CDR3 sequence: CASSPTGTSWDEQYF. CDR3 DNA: TGTGCCAGCAGTCCGACCGGGACCTCTTGGGACGAGCAGTACTTC.

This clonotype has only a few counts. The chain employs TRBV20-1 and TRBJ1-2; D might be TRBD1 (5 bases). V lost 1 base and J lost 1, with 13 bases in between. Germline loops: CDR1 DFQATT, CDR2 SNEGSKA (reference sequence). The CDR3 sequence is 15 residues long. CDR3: CSARALGRHNYGYTF. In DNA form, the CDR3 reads TGCAGTGCTAGAGCCTTGGGACGGCATAACTATGGCTACACCTTC.

In DNA form, the CDR3 reads TGTGCCATCAGTGATCCTCTCCAGCGGGAGCCAGATACGCAGTATTTT. This encodes CAISDPLQREPDTQYF. The chain has TRBV10-3 and TRBJ2-3, with 8 bases matching TRBD2. Germline CDR1 reads ENHRY; CDR2 reads SYGVKD. The CDR3 is 16 amino acids. Trimming took 3 bases from V and 4 from J; bases not matched to a gene: 9.

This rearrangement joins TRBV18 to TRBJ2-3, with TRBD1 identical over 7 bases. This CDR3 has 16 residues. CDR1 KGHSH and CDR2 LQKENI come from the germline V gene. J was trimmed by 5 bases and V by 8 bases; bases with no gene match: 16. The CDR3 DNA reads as TGTGCCAGCGCGACCCGTAACAGGGGTGTGAAAGATACGCAGTATTTT. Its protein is CASATRNRGVKDTQYF. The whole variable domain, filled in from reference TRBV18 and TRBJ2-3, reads NAGVMQNPRHLVRRRGQEARLRCSPMKGHSHVYWYRQLPEEGLKFMVYLQKENIIDESGMPKERFSAEFPKEGPSILRIQQVVRGDSAAYFCASATRNRGVKDTQYFGPGTRLTVL.

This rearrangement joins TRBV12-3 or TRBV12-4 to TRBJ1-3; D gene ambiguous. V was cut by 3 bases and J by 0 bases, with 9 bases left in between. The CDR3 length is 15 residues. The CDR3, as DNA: TGTGCCAGCAGTTTGAAAAGGACCTCTGGAAACACCATATATTTT. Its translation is CASSLKRTSGNTIYF.

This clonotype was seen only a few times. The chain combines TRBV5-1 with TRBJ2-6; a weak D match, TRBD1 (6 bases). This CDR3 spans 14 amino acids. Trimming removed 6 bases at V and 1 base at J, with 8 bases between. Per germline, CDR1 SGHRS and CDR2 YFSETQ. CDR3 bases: TGCGCCAGCACCACAGGGTCTGGGGCCAACGTCCTGACTTTC. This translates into CASTTGSGANVLTF.

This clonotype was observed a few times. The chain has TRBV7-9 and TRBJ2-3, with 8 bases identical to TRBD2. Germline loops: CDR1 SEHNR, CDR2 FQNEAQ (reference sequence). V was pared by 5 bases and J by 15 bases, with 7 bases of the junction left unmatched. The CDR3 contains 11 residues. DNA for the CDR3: TGTGCCAGCAGCGTGGGACGGGAGGGCTATTTT. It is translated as CASSVGREGYF.

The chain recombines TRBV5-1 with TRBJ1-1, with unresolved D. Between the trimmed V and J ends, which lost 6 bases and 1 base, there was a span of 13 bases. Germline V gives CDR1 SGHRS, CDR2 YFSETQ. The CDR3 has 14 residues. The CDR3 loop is CASNTLPGNTEAFF. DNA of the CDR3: TGCGCCAGCAATACCCTACCTGGGAACACTGAAGCTTTCTTT.

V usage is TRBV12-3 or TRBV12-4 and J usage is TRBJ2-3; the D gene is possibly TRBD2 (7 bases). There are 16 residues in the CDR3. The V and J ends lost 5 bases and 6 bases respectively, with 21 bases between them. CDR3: CASSRLLGGGTDTQYF. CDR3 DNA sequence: TGTGCCAGCAGTCGCCTATTAGGGGGGGGGACCGATACGCAGTATTTT.

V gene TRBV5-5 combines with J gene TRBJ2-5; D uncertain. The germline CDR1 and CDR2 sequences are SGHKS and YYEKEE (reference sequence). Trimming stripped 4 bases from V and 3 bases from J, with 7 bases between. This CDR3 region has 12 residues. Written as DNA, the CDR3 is TGTGCCAGCAGCCCTCCGAAAGAGACCCAGTACTTC. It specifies CASSPPKETQYF. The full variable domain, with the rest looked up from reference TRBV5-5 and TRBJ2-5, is DAGVTQSPTHLIKTRGQQVTLRCSPISGHKSVSWYQQVLGQGPQFIFQYYEKEERGRGNFPDRFSARQFPNYSSELNVNALLLGDSALYLCASSPPKETQYFGPGTRLLVL.

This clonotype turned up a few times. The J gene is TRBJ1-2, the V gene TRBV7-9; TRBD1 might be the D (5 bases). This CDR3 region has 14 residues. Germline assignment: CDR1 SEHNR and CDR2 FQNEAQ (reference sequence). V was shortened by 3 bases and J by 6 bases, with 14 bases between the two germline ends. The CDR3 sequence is CASSFRIGGDGYTF. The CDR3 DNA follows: TGTGCCAGCAGCTTTCGCATTGGAGGGGATGGCTACACCTTC.

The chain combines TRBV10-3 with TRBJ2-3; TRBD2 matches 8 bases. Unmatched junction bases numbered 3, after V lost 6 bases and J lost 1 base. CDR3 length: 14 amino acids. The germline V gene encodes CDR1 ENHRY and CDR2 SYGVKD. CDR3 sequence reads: CAISWTSRTDTQYF. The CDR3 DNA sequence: TGTGCCATCAGCTGGACTAGCCGCACAGATACGCAGTATTTT.